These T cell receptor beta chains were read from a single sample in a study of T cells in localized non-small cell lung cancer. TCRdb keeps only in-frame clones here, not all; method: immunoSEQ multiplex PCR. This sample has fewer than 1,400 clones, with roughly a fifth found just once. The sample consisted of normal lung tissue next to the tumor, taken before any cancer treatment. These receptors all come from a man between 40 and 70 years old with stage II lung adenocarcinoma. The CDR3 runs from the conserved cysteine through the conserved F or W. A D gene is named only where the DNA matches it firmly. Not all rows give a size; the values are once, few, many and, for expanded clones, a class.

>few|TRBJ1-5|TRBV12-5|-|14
CASTRGQNNQPQHF
TGTGCCAGCACCCGCGGACAAAACAATCAGCCCCAGCATTTT
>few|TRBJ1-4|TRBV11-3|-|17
CASSRKPLGSVNEKLFF
TGTGCCAGCAGCCGAAAACCACTCGGTTCCGTGAATGAAAAACTGTTTTTT
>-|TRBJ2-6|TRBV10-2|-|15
CASSDWGSGANVLTF
TGCGCCAGCAGTGATTGGGGCTCTGGGGCCAACGTCCTGACTTTC
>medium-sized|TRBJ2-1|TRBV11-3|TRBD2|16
CASSLGLAGSANEQFF
TGTGCCAGCAGCTTAGGACTAGCGGGGTCGGCCAATGAGCAGTTCTTC
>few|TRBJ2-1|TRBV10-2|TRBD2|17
CASSYSPPSGIYNEQFF
TGCGCCAGCAGTTACTCCCCCCCTAGCGGGATCTACAATGAGCAGTTCTTC
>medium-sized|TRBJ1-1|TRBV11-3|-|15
CASSFSGGLGTEAFF
TGTGCCAGCAGCTTTTCTGGGGGCCTGGGGACTGAAGCTTTCTTT
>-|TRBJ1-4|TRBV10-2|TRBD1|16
CASTPDRVGANEKLFF
TGCGCCAGCACTCCAGACAGGGTGGGGGCTAATGAAAAACTGTTTTTT
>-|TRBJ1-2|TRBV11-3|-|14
CASSLGIGGRGYTF
TGTGCCAGCAGCTTAGGGATCGGGGGTCGAGGCTACACCTTC
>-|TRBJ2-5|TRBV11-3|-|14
CASSLYLEWETQYF
TGTGCCAGCAGCTTATATCTGGAGTGGGAGACCCAGTACTTC
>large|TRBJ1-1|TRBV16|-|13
CASSPDRVTEAFF
TGTGCCAGCAGCCCCGATAGGGTAACTGAAGCTTTCTTT
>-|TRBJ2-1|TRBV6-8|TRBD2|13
CASRASGDNEQFF
TGTGCCAGCAGGGCTAGCGGGGACAATGAGCAGTTCTTC
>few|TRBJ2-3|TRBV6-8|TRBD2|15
CASSASGGATDTQYF
TGTGCCAGCAGTGCTAGCGGGGGGGCCACAGATACGCAGTATTTT
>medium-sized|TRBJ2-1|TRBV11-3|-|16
CASSHPSASSYNEQFF
TGTGCCAGCAGCCACCCCTCGGCAAGCTCCTACAATGAGCAGTTCTTC
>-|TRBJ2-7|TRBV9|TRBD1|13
CASSSGQDYEQYF
TGTGCCAGCAGCTCGGGACAGGACTACGAGCAGTACTTC
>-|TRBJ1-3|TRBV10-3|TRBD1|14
CAISETGVGNTIYF
TGTGCCATCAGTGAGACAGGGGTCGGAAACACCATATATTTT
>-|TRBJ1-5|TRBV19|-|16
CASSIALGLGNQPQHF
TGTGCCAGTAGTATAGCTTTGGGATTAGGCAATCAGCCCCAGCATTTT
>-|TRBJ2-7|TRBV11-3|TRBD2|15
CASSLDLTSGYEQYF
TGTGCCAGCAGCTTAGATCTAACTAGCGGCTACGAGCAGTACTTC
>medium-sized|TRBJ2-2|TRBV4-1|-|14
CASSQVIHTGELFF
TGCGCCAGCAGCCAAGTCATCCACACCGGGGAGCTGTTTTTT
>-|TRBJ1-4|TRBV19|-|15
CASSNWMRGNEKLFF
TGTGCCAGTAGTAACTGGATGCGGGGGAATGAAAAACTGTTTTTT
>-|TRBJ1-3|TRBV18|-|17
CASSPPPSRSSGNTIYF
TGTGCCAGCTCACCACCCCCATCTCGGAGCTCTGGAAACACCATATATTTT
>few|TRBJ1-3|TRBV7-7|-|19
CASSLERSTFKSSGNTIYF
TGTGCCAGCAGCTTAGAACGTTCCACATTCAAGAGCTCTGGAAACACCATATATTTT
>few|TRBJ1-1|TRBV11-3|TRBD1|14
CASSLSGTAPEAFF
TGTGCCAGCAGCTTAAGTGGGACAGCGCCTGAAGCTTTCTTT
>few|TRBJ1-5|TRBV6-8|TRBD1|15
CASSGDSGPNQPQHF
TGTGCCAGCAGCGGGGACAGTGGACCTAATCAGCCCCAGCATTTT
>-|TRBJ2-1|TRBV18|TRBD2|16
CASSPLGLAVRDEQFF
TGTGCCAGCTCACCTCTCGGACTAGCGGTGAGGGATGAGCAGTTCTTC
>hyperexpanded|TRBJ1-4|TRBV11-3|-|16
CASSSDRLFEGEKLFF
TGTGCCAGCAGCTCAGACAGGCTGTTCGAAGGAGAAAAACTGTTTTTT
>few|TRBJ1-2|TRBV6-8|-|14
CASIRDSEDYGYTF
TGTGCCAGCATTCGGGACTCCGAGGACTATGGCTACACCTTC
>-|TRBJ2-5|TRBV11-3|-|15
CASSLYYGGPETQYF
TGTGCCAGCAGCTTGTATTACGGGGGGCCGGAGACCCAGTACTTC
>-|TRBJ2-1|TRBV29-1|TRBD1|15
CSERSRTGPYNEQFF
TGCAGCGAGCGAAGCCGGACAGGCCCCTACAATGAGCAGTTCTTC
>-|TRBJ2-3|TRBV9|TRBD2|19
CASSATGTSGFGALDTQYF
TGTGCCAGCAGCGCTACCGGGACTAGCGGGTTTGGGGCCCTGGATACGCAGTATTTT
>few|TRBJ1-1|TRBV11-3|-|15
CASSPPLTMNTEAFF
TGTGCCAGCAGCCCCCCCCTTACCATGAACACTGAAGCTTTCTTT
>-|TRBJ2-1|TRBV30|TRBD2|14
CAFGGGSSYNEQFF
TGTGCCTTTGGGGGGGGGAGCTCCTACAATGAGCAGTTCTTC
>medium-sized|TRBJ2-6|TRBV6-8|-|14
CASRNRAGANVLTF
TGTGCCAGCAGGAACAGAGCCGGGGCCAACGTCCTGACTTTC
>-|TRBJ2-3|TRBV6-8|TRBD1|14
CATGQGGSTDTQYF
TGTGCCACCGGACAGGGAGGTAGCACAGATACGCAGTATTTT
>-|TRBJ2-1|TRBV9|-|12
CASSVRDNEQFF
TGTGCCAGCAGCGTACGGGACAATGAGCAGTTCTTC
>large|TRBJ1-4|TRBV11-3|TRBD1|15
CASSGTGAADEKLFF
TGTGCCAGCAGCGGAACAGGGGCCGCAGATGAAAAACTGTTTTTT
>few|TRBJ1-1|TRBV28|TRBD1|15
CASSFRDNRGRRAFF
TGTGCCAGCAGTTTCAGGGATAACAGGGGTCGACGAGCTTTCTTT
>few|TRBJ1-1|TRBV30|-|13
CAWSVGGDTEAFF
TGTGCCTGGAGTGTGGGGGGGGACACTGAAGCTTTCTTT
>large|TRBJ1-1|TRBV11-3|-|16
CASSTNGQLLNTEAFF
TGTGCCAGCAGCACGAACGGCCAACTGCTGAACACTGAAGCTTTCTTT
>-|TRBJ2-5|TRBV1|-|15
CASSQEAHGRETQYF
TGCGCCAGCAGCCAAGAAGCCCACGGGAGGGAGACCCAGTACTTC
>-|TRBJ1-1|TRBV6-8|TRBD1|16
CASRGQGRLMNTEAFF
TGTGCCAGCAGGGGACAGGGCCGTCTCATGAACACTGAAGCTTTCTTT
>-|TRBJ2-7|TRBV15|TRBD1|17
CATSRGEGTGDSYEQYF
TGTGCCACCAGCAGAGGGGAAGGAACAGGGGACTCCTACGAGCAGTACTTC